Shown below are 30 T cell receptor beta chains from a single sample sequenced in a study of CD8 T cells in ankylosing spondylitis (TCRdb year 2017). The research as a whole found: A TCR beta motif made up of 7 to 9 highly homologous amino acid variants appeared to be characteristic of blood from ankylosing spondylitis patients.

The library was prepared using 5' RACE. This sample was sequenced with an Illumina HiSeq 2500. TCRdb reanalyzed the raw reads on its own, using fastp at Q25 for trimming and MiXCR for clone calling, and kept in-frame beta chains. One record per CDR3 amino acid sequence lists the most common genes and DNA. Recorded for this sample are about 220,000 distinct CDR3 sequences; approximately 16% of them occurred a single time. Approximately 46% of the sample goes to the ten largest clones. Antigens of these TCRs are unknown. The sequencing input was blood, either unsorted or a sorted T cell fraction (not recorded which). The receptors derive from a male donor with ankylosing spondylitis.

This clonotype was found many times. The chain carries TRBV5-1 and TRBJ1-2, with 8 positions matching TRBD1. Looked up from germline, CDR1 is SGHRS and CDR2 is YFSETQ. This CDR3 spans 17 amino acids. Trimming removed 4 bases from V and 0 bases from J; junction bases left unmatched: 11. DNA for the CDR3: TGCGCCAGCAGCCCTGGGACGGGACAGGAGACTAACTATGGCTACACCTTC. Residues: CASSPGTGQETNYGYTF. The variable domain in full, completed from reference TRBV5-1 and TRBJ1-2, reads KAGVTQTPRYLIKTRGQQVTLSCSPISGHRSVSWYQQTPGQGLQFLFEYFSETQRNKGNFPGRFSGRQFSNSRSEMNVSTLELGDSALYLCASSPGTGQETNYGYTFGSGTRLTVV.

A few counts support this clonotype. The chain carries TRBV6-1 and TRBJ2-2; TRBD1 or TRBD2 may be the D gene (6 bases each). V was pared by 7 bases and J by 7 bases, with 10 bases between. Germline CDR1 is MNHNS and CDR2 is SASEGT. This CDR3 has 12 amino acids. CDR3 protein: CASKGGSGELFF. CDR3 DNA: TGTGCCAGCAAGGGGGGTAGCGGGGAGCTGTTTTTT.

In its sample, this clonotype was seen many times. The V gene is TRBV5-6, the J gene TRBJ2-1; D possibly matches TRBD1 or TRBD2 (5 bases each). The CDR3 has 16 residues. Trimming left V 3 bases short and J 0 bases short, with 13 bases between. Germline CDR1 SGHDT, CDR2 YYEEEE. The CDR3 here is CASSYGTGSSYNEQFF. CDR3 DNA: TGTGCCAGCAGCTATGGGACGGGGAGCTCCTACAATGAGCAGTTCTTC.

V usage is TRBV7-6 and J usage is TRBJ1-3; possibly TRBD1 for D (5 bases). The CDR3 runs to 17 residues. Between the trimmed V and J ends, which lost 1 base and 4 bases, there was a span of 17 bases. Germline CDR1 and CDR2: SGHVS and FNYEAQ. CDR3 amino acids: CASSLDPGTLGGNTIYF. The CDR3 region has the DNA TGTGCCAGCAGCTTAGATCCCGGGACCCTGGGGGGAAACACCATATATTTT.

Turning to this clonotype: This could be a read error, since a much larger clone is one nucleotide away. The CDR3 bases are TGTGCCAGCAGCTTGCCGGGGCAGCTAGACAATGAGCAGTTCTTC. Protein: CASSLPGQLDNEQFF. This chain joins TRBV7-8 and TRBJ2-1; D possibly uses TRBD1 or TRBD2 (5 bases each). Trimming took off 3 bases at V and 5 bases at J, with 14 bases between the two ends. Looked up from germline, CDR1 is SGHVS and CDR2 is FQNEAQ. This CDR3 is 15 amino acids long.

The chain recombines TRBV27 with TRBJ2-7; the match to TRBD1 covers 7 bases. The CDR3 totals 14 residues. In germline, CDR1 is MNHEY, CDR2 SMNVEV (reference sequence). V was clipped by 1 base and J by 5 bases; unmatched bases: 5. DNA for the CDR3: TGTGCCAGCAGTTTATGGGACAGTCGCGACGAGCAGTACTTC. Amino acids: CASSLWDSRDEQYF.

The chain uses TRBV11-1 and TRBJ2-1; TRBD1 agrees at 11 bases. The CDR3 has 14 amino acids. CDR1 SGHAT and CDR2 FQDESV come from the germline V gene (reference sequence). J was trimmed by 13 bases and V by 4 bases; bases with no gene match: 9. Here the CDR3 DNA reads TGTGCCAGCAGCTCCATCTCGGGACAGGGGGAACAGTTCTTC. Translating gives CASSSISGQGEQFF.

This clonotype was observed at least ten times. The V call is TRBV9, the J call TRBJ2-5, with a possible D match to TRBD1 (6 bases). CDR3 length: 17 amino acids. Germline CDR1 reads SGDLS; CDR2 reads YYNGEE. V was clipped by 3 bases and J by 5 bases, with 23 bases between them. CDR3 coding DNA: TGTGCCAGCAGCGCCCGAGGCCCGGGCGAGACAGGCGAGACCCAGTACTTC. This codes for CASSARGPGETGETQYF.

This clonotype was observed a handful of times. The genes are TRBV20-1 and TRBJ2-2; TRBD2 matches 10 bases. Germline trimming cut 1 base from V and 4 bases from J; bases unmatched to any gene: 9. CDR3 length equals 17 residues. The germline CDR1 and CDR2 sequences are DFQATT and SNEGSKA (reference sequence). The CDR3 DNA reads TGCAGTGCTAGAGTCGTTAGCGGGAGGTCCCTCACCGGGGAGCTGTTTTTT. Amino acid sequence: CSARVVSGRSLTGELFF.

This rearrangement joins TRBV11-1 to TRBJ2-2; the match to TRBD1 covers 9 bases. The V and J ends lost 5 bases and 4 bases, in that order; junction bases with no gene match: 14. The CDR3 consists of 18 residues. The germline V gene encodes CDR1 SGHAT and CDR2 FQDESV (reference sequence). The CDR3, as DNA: TGTGCCAGCAGCCAACCTACAGCGGGACAGGGCGGCACCGGGGAGCTGTTTTTT. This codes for CASSQPTAGQGGTGELFF.

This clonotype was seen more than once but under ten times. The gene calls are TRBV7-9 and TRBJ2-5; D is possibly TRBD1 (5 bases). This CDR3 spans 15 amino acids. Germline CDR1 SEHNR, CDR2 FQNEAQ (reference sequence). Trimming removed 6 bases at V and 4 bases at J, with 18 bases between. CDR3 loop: CASSHPTASRETQYF. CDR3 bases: TGTGCCAGCAGTCACCCGACAGCCTCCAGAGAGACCCAGTACTTC. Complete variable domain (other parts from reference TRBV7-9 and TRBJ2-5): DTGVSQNPRHKITKRGQNVTFRCDPISEHNRLYWYRQTLGQGPEFLTYFQNEAQLEKSRLLSDRFSAERPKGSFSTLEIQRTEQGDSAMYLCASSHPTASRETQYFGPGTRLLVL.

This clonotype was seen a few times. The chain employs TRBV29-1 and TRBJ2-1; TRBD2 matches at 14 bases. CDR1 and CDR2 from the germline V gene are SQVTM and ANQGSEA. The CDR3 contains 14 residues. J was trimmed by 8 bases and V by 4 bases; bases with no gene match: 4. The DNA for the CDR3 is TGCAGCGTTGTCCCGGGACTAGCGGGAGATGAGCAGTTCTTC. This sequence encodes CSVVPGLAGDEQFF.

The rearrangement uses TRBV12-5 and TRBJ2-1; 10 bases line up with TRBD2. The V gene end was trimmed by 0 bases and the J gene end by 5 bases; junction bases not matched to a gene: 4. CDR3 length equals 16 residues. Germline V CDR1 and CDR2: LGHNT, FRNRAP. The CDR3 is CASGLVRSGGDNEQFF. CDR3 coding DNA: TGTGCTAGTGGTTTGGTACGCAGCGGGGGGGACAATGAGCAGTTCTTC. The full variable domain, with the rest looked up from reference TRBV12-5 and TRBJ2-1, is DARVTQTPRHKVTEMGQEVTMRCQPILGHNTVFWYRQTMMQGLELLAYFRNRAPLDDSGMPKDRFSAEMPDATLATLKIQPSEPRDSAVYFCASGLVRSGGDNEQFFGPGTRLTVL.

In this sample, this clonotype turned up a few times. The CDR3 DNA follows: TGTGCCAGCAGCTCTACGGACTATTACGAGCAGTACTTC. It specifies CASSSTDYYEQYF. This chain uses TRBV7-2 with TRBJ2-7, with D possibly being TRBD2 (6 bases). This CDR3 is 13 amino acids long. Germline assignment: CDR1 SGHTA and CDR2 FQGNSA. Trimming took 4 bases from V and 4 from J, leaving 11 bases between them.

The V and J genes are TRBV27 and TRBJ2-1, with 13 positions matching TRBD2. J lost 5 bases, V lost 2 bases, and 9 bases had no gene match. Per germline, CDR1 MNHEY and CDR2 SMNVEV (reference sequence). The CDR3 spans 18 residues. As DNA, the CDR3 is TGTGCCAGCAGTTTACCCGGACTAGCGGGGGCCCTAAACAATGAGCAGTTCTTC. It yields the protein CASSLPGLAGALNNEQFF.

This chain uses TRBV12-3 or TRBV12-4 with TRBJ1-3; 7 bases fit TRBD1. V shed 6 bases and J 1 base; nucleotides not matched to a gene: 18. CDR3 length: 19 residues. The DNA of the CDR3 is TGTGCCAGCAGACTAGCCGGACAGGTTGTGGCGGAATCTGGAAACACCATATATTTT. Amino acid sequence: CASRLAGQVVAESGNTIYF.

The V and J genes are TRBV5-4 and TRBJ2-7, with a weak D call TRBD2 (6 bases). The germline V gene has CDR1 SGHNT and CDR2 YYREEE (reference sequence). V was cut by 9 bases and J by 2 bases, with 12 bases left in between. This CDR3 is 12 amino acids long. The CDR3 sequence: CATREAPYEQYF. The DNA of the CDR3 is TGTGCCACCAGGGAGGCCCCCTACGAGCAGTACTTC.

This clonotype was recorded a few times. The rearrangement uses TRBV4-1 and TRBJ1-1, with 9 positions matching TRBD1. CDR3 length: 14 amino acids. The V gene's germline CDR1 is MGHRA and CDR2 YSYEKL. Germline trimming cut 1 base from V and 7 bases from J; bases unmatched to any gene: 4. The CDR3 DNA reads TGCGCCAGCAGCCAAGTACAGGGGGCGGGTGAAGCTTTCTTT. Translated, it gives CASSQVQGAGEAFF.

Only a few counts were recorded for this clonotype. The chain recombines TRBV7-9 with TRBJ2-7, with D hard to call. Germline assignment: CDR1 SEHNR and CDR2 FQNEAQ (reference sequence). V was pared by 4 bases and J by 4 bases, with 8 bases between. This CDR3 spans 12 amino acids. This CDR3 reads CASSSVPYEQYF. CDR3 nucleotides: TGTGCCAGCAGCTCAGTTCCGTACGAGCAGTACTTC.

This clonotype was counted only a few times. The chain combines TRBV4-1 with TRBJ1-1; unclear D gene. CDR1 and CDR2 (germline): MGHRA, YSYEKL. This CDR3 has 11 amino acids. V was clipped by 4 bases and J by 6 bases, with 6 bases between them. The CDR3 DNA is TGCGCCAGCAGCCGAAGTCCTGAAGCTTTCTTT. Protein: CASSRSPEAFF.

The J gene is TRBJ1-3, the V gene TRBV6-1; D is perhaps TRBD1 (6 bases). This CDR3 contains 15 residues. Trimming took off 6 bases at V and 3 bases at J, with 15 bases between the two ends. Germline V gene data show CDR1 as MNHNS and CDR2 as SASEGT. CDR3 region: CASSGLQGHGNTIYF. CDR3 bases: TGTGCCAGCAGCGGACTACAGGGTCATGGAAACACCATATATTTT.

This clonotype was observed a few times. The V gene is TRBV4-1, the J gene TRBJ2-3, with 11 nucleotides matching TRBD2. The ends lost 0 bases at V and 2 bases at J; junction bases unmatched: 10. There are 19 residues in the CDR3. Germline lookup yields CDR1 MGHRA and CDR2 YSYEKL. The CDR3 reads CASSQETSGGSGVTDTQYF. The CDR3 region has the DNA TGCGCCAGCAGCCAAGAAACTAGCGGGGGCTCAGGGGTCACAGATACGCAGTATTTT.

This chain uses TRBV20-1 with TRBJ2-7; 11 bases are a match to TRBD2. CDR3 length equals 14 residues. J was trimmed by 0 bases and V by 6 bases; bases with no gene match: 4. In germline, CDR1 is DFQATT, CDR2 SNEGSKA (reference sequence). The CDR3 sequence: CSAEGLAVSYEQYF. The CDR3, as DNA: TGCAGTGCAGAGGGACTAGCGGTCTCCTACGAGCAGTACTTC.

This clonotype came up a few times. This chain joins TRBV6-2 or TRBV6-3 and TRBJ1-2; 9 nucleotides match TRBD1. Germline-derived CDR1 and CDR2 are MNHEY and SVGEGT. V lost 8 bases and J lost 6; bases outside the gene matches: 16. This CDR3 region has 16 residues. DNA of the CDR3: TGTGCCAGCTACTCGTGGGACAGGGTGAATTTTGATGGCTACACCTTC. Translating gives CASYSWDRVNFDGYTF.

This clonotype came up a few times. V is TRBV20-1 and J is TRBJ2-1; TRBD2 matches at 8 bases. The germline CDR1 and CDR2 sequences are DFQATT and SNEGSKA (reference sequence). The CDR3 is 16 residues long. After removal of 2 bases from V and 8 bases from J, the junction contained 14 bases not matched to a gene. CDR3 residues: CSARKGPRLAWDEQFF. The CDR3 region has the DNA TGCAGTGCTAGAAAGGGGCCTAGACTAGCGTGGGATGAGCAGTTCTTC.

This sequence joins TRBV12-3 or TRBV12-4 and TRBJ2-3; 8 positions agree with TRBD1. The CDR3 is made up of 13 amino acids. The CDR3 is CVCGDRYTDTQYF. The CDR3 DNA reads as TGTGTCTGCGGGGACAGGTACACAGATACGCAGTATTTT.

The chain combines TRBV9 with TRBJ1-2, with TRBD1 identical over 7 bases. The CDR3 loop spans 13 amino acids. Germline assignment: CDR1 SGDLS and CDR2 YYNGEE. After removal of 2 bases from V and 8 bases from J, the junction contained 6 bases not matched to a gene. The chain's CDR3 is CASSVQGVGGYTF. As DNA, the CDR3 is TGTGCCAGCAGCGTTCAGGGGGTAGGAGGCTACACCTTC.

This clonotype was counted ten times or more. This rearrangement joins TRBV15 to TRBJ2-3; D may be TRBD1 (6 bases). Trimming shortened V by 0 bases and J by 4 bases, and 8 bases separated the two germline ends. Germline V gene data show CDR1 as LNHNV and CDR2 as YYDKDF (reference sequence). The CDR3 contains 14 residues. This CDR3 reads CATSREYRADTQYF. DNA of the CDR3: TGTGCCACCAGCAGAGAGTACAGGGCAGATACGCAGTATTTT.

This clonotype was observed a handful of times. The DNA for the CDR3 is TGCGCCAGCAGCCAGGCAGGGGATGAAAAACTGTTTTTT. The encoded protein is CASSQAGDEKLFF. The rearrangement joins TRBV4-1 to TRBJ1-4; the D gene is possibly TRBD1 (6 bases). Per germline, CDR1 MGHRA and CDR2 YSYEKL. V was cut by 3 bases and J by 6 bases, with 8 bases left in between. The CDR3 contains 13 residues.

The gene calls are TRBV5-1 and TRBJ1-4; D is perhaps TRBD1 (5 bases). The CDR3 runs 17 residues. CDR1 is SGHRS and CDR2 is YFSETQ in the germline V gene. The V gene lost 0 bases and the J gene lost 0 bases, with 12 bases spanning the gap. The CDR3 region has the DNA TGCGCCAGCAGCTTGGAAAGAGAGACAGCAACTAATGAAAAACTGTTTTTT. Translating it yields CASSLERETATNEKLFF.